Listed below are T cell receptor beta chains from one sample, sequenced in a study of T cells in localized non-small cell lung cancer. Clones were sequenced by immunoSEQ multiplex PCR, and TCRdb holds only the in-frame ones, with some missing. The data contain tens of thousands of clones, over 70% of them singletons. The specimen comprised peripheral blood, sampled before any cancer treatment. Receptors originate from a woman aged 35 to 69 with stage I lung adenocarcinoma. Both conserved end residues are part of each CDR3. D genes are given only for firm matches. Only some rows state a clone size, as once, few, many or a class for expanded clones.

v_gene: TRBV7-3
abundance: -
d_gene: -
j_gene: TRBJ2-7
CDR3aa: CASSLALQGNNEQYF
CDR3nt: TGTGCCAGCAGCTTAGCCTTACAGGGAAATAACGAGCAGTACTTC

v_gene: TRBV6-5
abundance: -
d_gene: -
j_gene: TRBJ1-3
CDR3aa: CASSSELSGNTIYF
CDR3nt: TGTGCCAGCAGCTCTGAGCTCTCTGGAAACACCATATATTTT

v_gene: TRBV10-3
abundance: -
d_gene: -
j_gene: TRBJ1-5
CDR3aa: CAISESRQDNQPQHF
CDR3nt: TGTGCCATCAGTGAGTCAAGGCAGGATAATCAGCCCCAGCATTTT

v_gene: TRBV7-9
abundance: -
d_gene: -
j_gene: TRBJ2-3
CDR3aa: CASSSTSTDTQYF
CDR3nt: TGTGCCAGCAGCTCGACCAGCACAGATACGCAGTATTTT

v_gene: TRBV5-1
abundance: -
d_gene: TRBD2
j_gene: TRBJ2-3
CDR3aa: CASSLGTSGGTDTQYF
CDR3nt: TGCGCCAGCAGCTTGGGGACTAGCGGGGGCACAGATACGCAGTATTTT

v_gene: TRBV6-5
abundance: -
d_gene: -
j_gene: TRBJ1-1
CDR3aa: CASSPASSGGTEAFF
CDR3nt: TGTGCCAGCAGCCCCGCAAGTTCTGGGGGGACTGAAGCTTTCTTT

v_gene: TRBV7-2
abundance: -
d_gene: -
j_gene: TRBJ1-3
CDR3aa: CASSLQGGLSGNTIYF
CDR3nt: TGTGCCAGCAGCCTACAGGGAGGGCTCTCTGGAAACACCATATATTTT

v_gene: TRBV19
abundance: -
d_gene: -
j_gene: TRBJ1-2
CDR3aa: CASSGQPSNYGYTF
CDR3nt: TGTGCCAGTAGTGGGCAACCGTCTAACTATGGCTACACCTTC

v_gene: TRBV19
abundance: -
d_gene: TRBD2
j_gene: TRBJ2-3
CDR3aa: CASSGGLAGRTPRTDTQYF
CDR3nt: TGTGCCAGTAGTGGCGGACTAGCGGGGCGTACCCCCAGGACAGATACGCAGTATTTT

v_gene: TRBV7-2
abundance: -
d_gene: -
j_gene: TRBJ2-2
CDR3aa: CASSLAPDSTGELFF
CDR3nt: TGTGCCAGCAGCTTAGCCCCGGACAGCACCGGGGAGCTGTTTTTT

v_gene: TRBV5-1
abundance: -
d_gene: -
j_gene: TRBJ2-1
CDR3aa: CASSLDSAEKFF
CDR3nt: TGCGCCAGCAGCTTGGATTCCGCAGAGAAGTTCTTC

v_gene: TRBV6-1
abundance: -
d_gene: -
j_gene: TRBJ2-1
CDR3aa: CASSEVWDYNEQFF
CDR3nt: TGTGCCAGCAGTGAAGTCTGGGACTACAATGAGCAGTTCTTC

v_gene: TRBV10-3
abundance: once
d_gene: -
j_gene: TRBJ2-1
CDR3aa: CAISVQGGSYNEQFF
CDR3nt: TGTGCCATCAGTGTTCAGGGAGGCTCATACAATGAGCAGTTCTTC

v_gene: TRBV15
abundance: -
d_gene: -
j_gene: TRBJ1-1
CDR3aa: CATSRLQGRTEAFF
CDR3nt: TGTGCCACCAGCAGACTGCAGGGTCGAACTGAAGCTTTCTTT

v_gene: TRBV2
abundance: few
d_gene: TRBD2
j_gene: TRBJ2-1
CDR3aa: CATLPTSGSPDEQFF
CDR3nt: TGTGCCACCCTACCAACTAGCGGGAGTCCGGATGAGCAGTTCTTC

v_gene: TRBV2
abundance: once
d_gene: TRBD1
j_gene: TRBJ2-4
CDR3aa: CASSARTGSGNIQYF
CDR3nt: TGTGCCAGCAGTGCTCGGACAGGGTCGGGAAACATTCAGTACTTC

v_gene: TRBV28
abundance: -
d_gene: -
j_gene: TRBJ2-4
CDR3aa: CASRGPALGNQYF
CDR3nt: TGTGCCAGCAGAGGGCCGGCCCTTGGGAATCAGTACTTC

v_gene: TRBV5-1
abundance: once
d_gene: TRBD2
j_gene: TRBJ2-5
CDR3aa: CASSGALAGGETQYF
CDR3nt: TGCGCCAGCAGCGGAGCACTAGCGGGAGGGGAGACCCAGTACTTC

v_gene: TRBV14
abundance: -
d_gene: -
j_gene: TRBJ1-6
CDR3aa: CASSLSRHSPLHF
CDR3nt: TGTGCCAGCAGCCTTAGCAGGCATTCACCCCTCCACTTT

v_gene: TRBV14
abundance: -
d_gene: -
j_gene: TRBJ2-1
CDR3aa: CASSQGLTPQDEQFF
CDR3nt: TGTGCCAGCAGCCAAGGGCTCACTCCCCAGGATGAGCAGTTCTTC

v_gene: TRBV27
abundance: -
d_gene: -
j_gene: TRBJ1-2
CDR3aa: CASSLGEGQHYGYTF
CDR3nt: TGTGCCAGCAGTTTAGGGGAAGGACAGCACTATGGCTACACCTTC

v_gene: TRBV19
abundance: -
d_gene: -
j_gene: TRBJ2-7
CDR3aa: CASSIGTDRQLVREQYF
CDR3nt: TGTGCCAGTAGTATAGGAACAGACAGGCAATTGGTTCGCGAGCAGTACTTC

v_gene: TRBV28
abundance: once
d_gene: -
j_gene: TRBJ1-5
CDR3aa: CASSLGAIRHQPQHF
CDR3nt: TGTGCCAGCAGTTTAGGGGCAATCCGCCATCAGCCCCAGCATTTT

v_gene: TRBV13
abundance: once
d_gene: -
j_gene: TRBJ2-2
CDR3aa: CASSARRPTGELFF
CDR3nt: TGTGCCAGCAGCGCCCGGCGGCCCACCGGGGAGCTGTTTTTT

v_gene: TRBV28
abundance: -
d_gene: TRBD1
j_gene: TRBJ2-5
CDR3aa: CATRQSTGALEGETQYF
CDR3nt: TGTGCCACCCGGCAGTCAACAGGGGCCCTAGAGGGGGAGACCCAGTACTTC

v_gene: TRBV5-1
abundance: -
d_gene: -
j_gene: TRBJ1-1
CDR3aa: CASSLSTGLSPEAFF
CDR3nt: TGCGCCAGCAGCTTGAGTACAGGGCTGAGTCCTGAAGCTTTCTTT

v_gene: TRBV27
abundance: -
d_gene: -
j_gene: TRBJ1-4
CDR3aa: CASSLGGRNEKLFF
CDR3nt: TGTGCCAGCAGTTTGGGGGGCCGGAATGAAAAACTGTTTTTT

v_gene: TRBV5-5
abundance: -
d_gene: TRBD1
j_gene: TRBJ1-1
CDR3aa: CASSFGTGRTEAFF
CDR3nt: TGTGCCAGCAGCTTCGGGACAGGTAGGACTGAAGCTTTCTTT

v_gene: TRBV5-8
abundance: -
d_gene: -
j_gene: TRBJ1-5
CDR3aa: CASSLTGWGNQPQHF
CDR3nt: TGTGCCAGCAGCTTGACAGGATGGGGCAATCAGCCCCAGCATTTT

v_gene: TRBV5-4
abundance: -
d_gene: TRBD2
j_gene: TRBJ2-1
CDR3aa: CASSTGLATYNEQFF
CDR3nt: TGTGCCAGCAGCACCGGACTAGCGACCTACAATGAGCAGTTCTTC

v_gene: TRBV28
abundance: once
d_gene: -
j_gene: TRBJ2-2
CDR3aa: CASSLASNTGELFF
CDR3nt: TGTGCCAGCAGTTTAGCCAGTAACACCGGGGAGCTGTTTTTT

v_gene: TRBV6-5
abundance: -
d_gene: -
j_gene: TRBJ2-7
CDR3aa: CASSWGGSSYEQYF
CDR3nt: TGTGCCAGCAGTTGGGGCGGGTCCTCCTACGAGCAGTACTTC

v_gene: TRBV28
abundance: -
d_gene: -
j_gene: TRBJ2-5
CDR3aa: CASSPTGRETQYF
CDR3nt: TGTGCCAGCAGTCCCACAGGGCGAGAGACCCAGTACTTC

v_gene: TRBV29-1
abundance: -
d_gene: -
j_gene: TRBJ2-2
CDR3aa: CSVGEKAANTGELFF
CDR3nt: TGCAGCGTTGGGGAGAAGGCGGCGAACACCGGGGAGCTGTTTTTT